This TCR beta chain was retrieved from a study of blood T cell repertoires in COVID-19 (TCRdb year 2020). About the study as a whole: Samples covering the acute and convalescent phases of COVID-19 were provided by collaborators in the United States, Italy and Spain. The dataset comprised deeply sampled blood TCRbeta repertoires from subjects exposed to, actively infected with, or recovered from COVID-19. The samples were drawn from two sources: the first 160 participants of the ongoing ImmuneRACE study, and 1,000 to 1,500 subjects contributed by 6 global collaborators. The sample metadata nearly always contained a de-identified subject ID, COVID-19 status, age in years and sex. The repertoires were made available in a free public database intended to serve as a resource for research on the immune response to SARS-CoV-2. The material from the prospective study consisted of cDNA or gDNA derived from T cells, B-cell-depleted T cells, or PBMCs. Where available, HLA class I and class II types were taken from metadata supplied by the sample provider and were not determined by assay-based typing.

TCRbeta CDR3 regions were amplified from genomic DNA using the immunoSEQ Assay, a bias-controlled multiplex PCR. Per the source publication's procedure: Within the assay, amplification of reference gene primers was used to estimate how many nucleated cells each sample contained. To quantify the absolute abundance of each unique TCRbeta CDR3 rearrangement, sequence reads were collapsed and filtered. For each sample, productive Simpson clonality was calculated by taking the square root of Simpson's diversity index across productive rearrangements. TCRdb took over this immuneACCESS table, retaining in-frame rearrangements with V and J assigned. Such tables are incomplete; in checked studies, under half of the missing clones stem from an unresolved V gene, and the remainder is unexplained. The DNA gave D and trimming, while V, J and clone size come from that table. This sample comprises about 300,000 clones, around 90% of them detected only once. About 6% of the sample belongs to the ten largest clones.

Participants in the prospective study were aged roughly 18 to 89 years, lived in some 24 United States geographic areas, and enrolled through a virtual design. In the prospective study, cohorts were assigned on the basis of participant-reported clinical history obtained from a screening survey and a study questionnaire. For ImmuneRACE Cohort 3, a participant was defined as recovered based on two consecutive negative NP/OP PCR tests, clearance by a healthcare professional, or resolution of symptoms. In the prospective study, mobile phlebotomists collected whole blood, serum and a nasopharyngeal or oropharyngeal swab from each participant. Participants in the prospective study had the option to provide additional blood draws and questionnaires over a roughly two-month period. Before DNA extraction, prospective study blood samples were shipped either frozen or at room temperature. Comment on this clone: Its antigen is unknown. Nothing much larger sits one base from this clone, and base qualities are not available.

Beyond this particular receptor, the publication reports: Clinical and demographic metadata were provided uncurated, with the amount varying by source and participant.

After removal of 6 bases from V and 5 bases from J, the junction retains 7 bases not matched to a gene. From its cysteine to its phenylalanine, the CDR3 spans 14 amino acids. CDR3 DNA only is kept here, 42 bases in frame from base 1. The germline V gene supplies CDR1 MNHEY and CDR2 SVGAGI. Sequencing was performed on PBMCs or T cells enriched from blood (not recorded which). The rearranged chain carries TRBV6-5 and TRBJ2-5; TRBD1 aligns with 9 central bases. The clonotype was recovered from a woman under 40 who had recovered from COVID-19. The CDR3 region: CASRRTGARETQYF. The sequence in DNA is TGTGCCAGCAGGCGGACAGGGGCGCGGGAGACCCAGTACTTC.